The following is a T cell receptor (beta chain) sequence with its context. This sample is part of a study of T cells in Graves' hyperthyroidism and ophthalmopathy. The investigators amplified TCR beta CDR3 regions from RNA transcripts. TCR CDR3 underwent first-round RT-PCR with the HTBI primer set. TCRdb itself ran the multiplex PCR reads through MiXCR, one entry per CDR3 protein. The data contain approximately 610,000 distinct CDR3 sequences, roughly 14% of them singletons. Fresh 10 ml peripheral blood yielded PBMCs. This CDR3 region has 19 residues. V was pared by 5 bases and J by 2 bases, with 15 bases of the junction left unmatched. Germline V lookup: CDR1 SGHAT, CDR2 FQDESV (reference sequence).

Sample: blood. The rearrangement joins TRBV11-1 to TRBJ2-6; TRBD2 agrees at 7 bases. This clonotype was obtained from a middle-aged woman with Graves' ophthalmopathy. CDR3 residues: CASSPPPGGNIPGANVLTF. The CDR3 region has the DNA TGTGCCAGCAGCCCCCCCCCCGGGGGGAATATCCCTGGGGCCAACGTCCTGACTTTC.